Presented here are 21 T cell receptor beta chains from one specimen sequenced in a study of blood T cell repertoires in COVID-19 (TCRdb year 2020). To prepare the library, the immunoSEQ multiplex PCR assay was applied. Drawn from immuneACCESS, this table holds only the in-frame rearrangements with V and J called that TCRdb kept. Clones are partly lost; checked studies trace under half to an unresolved V gene and leave the rest unexplained. The sample has a few hundred thousand clones on record, more than 85% of them singletons. Just over 2.5% of the sample is held by the ten biggest clonotypes. Sequenced sample: peripheral blood. These receptors were obtained from a young adult with COVID-19, enrolled during active disease.

The chain recombines TRBV6-5 with TRBJ2-5, with 11 bases lining up with TRBD2. CDR3 size: 13 residues. Germline V gives CDR1 MNHEY, CDR2 SVGAGI. The V and J ends lost 5 bases and 11 bases, in that order; junction bases with no gene match: 7. CDR3 sequence reads: CASSTTSGNSQYF. The CDR3 nucleotides read TGTGCCAGCAGTACGACTAGCGGGAATTCTCAGTACTTC.

This clone was counted only a few times. The chain has TRBV7-9 and TRBJ2-7; TRBD1 might be the D (6 bases). The germline CDR1 and CDR2 sequences are SEHNR and FQNEAQ (reference sequence). This CDR3 region has 15 residues. V was shortened by 5 bases and J by 4 bases, with 18 bases between the two germline ends. CDR3 sequence: CASSHPQGMVYEQYF. CDR3 bases: TGTGCCAGCAGCCATCCACAGGGAATGGTTTACGAGCAGTACTTC.

The rearrangement uses TRBV7-6 and TRBJ2-5, with D possibly TRBD1 on 5 matching bases. V was clipped by 5 bases and J by 0 bases, with 7 bases between them. The germline V gene has CDR1 SGHVS and CDR2 FNYEAQ. The CDR3 runs 13 residues. Here the CDR3 reads CASSPGYQETQYF. The CDR3, as DNA: TGTGCCAGCAGCCCAGGGTACCAAGAGACCCAGTACTTC.

The chain recombines TRBV6-1 with TRBJ1-2; maybe TRBD1 (6 bases). This CDR3 has 13 amino acids. The germline V gene encodes CDR1 MNHNS and CDR2 SASEGT. The V end lost 2 bases, the J end lost 8 bases, and 12 bases lay between the germline ends. CDR3 nucleotides: TGTGCCAGCAGTGAATGGGACATCATGGGCTACACCTTC. Protein sequence: CASSEWDIMGYTF.

CDR3: CSVVGPEGKLFF. In DNA, the CDR3 is TGCAGCGTTGTTGGGCCCGAGGGAAAACTGTTTTTT. The chain joins TRBV29-1 to TRBJ1-4; D not certain. Germline loops: CDR1 SQVTM, CDR2 ANQGSEA. This CDR3 has 12 amino acids. V gave up 4 bases and J gave up 10 bases, with 13 bases separating them.

DNA of the CDR3: TGTGCCAGCAGGGAGACTAGCGGGAGGTTGGATGAGCAGTTCTTC. Translating it yields CASRETSGRLDEQFF. The rearrangement joins TRBV2 to TRBJ2-1; 13 bases are a match to TRBD2. The junction had 7 bases not matched to a gene; V was cut back by 6 bases and J by 8 bases. This CDR3 spans 15 amino acids. The germline V gene encodes CDR1 SNHLY and CDR2 FYNNEI.

The rearrangement uses TRBV4-2 and TRBJ2-1; 10 bases agree with TRBD1. This CDR3 spans 14 amino acids. The germline CDR1 and CDR2 sequences are LGHNA and YNFKEQ. The J segment lost 6 bases and the V segment lost 5 bases, leaving 4 bases of the junction unmatched. CDR3 nucleotides: TGTGCCAGCAGCTGGGACAGGGGATCCAATGAGCAGTTCTTC. Protein product: CASSWDRGSNEQFF.

The chain combines TRBV7-9 with TRBJ2-3; D is perhaps TRBD2 (6 bases). The CDR3 totals 16 residues. Germline CDR1 SEHNR, CDR2 FQNEAQ (reference sequence). V lost 6 bases, J lost 1 base, and 17 bases lay in between. CDR3 bases: TGTGCCAGCAGTCCACGGCCGGGCGGGGGCACAGATACGCAGTATTTT. Encoded protein: CASSPRPGGGTDTQYF.

This chain links TRBV11-3 with TRBJ1-5; tentative D call: TRBD1 (5 bases). CDR1 SGHNT and CDR2 YENEEA come from the germline V gene. The CDR3 length is 15 residues. The ends were cut back, 5 bases at V and 1 base at J, with 12 bases in the middle. The CDR3 DNA reads TGTGCCAGCAGCCGACAGCGGGGAAGCAATCAGCCCCAGCATTTT. This encodes CASSRQRGSNQPQHF.

The chain has TRBV6-6 and TRBJ1-5; 7 bases map to TRBD1. This CDR3 has 14 residues. The V segment lost 6 bases and the J segment 6 bases; nucleotides outside the gene matches: 8. The germline CDR1 and CDR2 sequences are MNHNY and SVGAGI (reference sequence). Here the CDR3 reads CASRATGVRQPQHF. The DNA of the CDR3 is TGTGCCAGCAGGGCCACAGGGGTTCGTCAGCCCCAGCATTTT.

For this clone: This specimen includes other DNA sequences encoding the same CDR3. The V call is TRBV19, the J call TRBJ2-7; 8 bases are shared with TRBD2. The CDR3 contains 14 residues. J lost 1 base, V lost 1 base, and 0 bases had no gene match. Germline V CDR1 and CDR2: LNHDA, SQIVND (reference sequence). This CDR3 is CASSIAGGSYEQYF. The CDR3 DNA reads as TGTGCCAGTAGTATAGCGGGAGGGTCCTACGAGCAGTACTTC. The whole variable domain, filled in from reference TRBV19 and TRBJ2-7, reads DGGITQSPKYLFRKEGQNVTLSCEQNLNHDAMYWYRQDPGQGLRLIYYSQIVNDFQKGDIAEGYSVSREKKESFPLTVTSAQKNPTAFYLCASSIAGGSYEQYFGPGTRLTVT.

This clone was detected only once. This chain connects TRBV6-5 to TRBJ1-5, with D possibly matching TRBD1 (6 bases). Trimming pared 5 bases from V and 1 base from J, leaving 9 bases between. The CDR3 spans 14 residues. Germline V CDR1 and CDR2: MNHEY, SVGAGI. CDR3 region: CASSKDRSNQPQHF. CDR3 DNA sequence: TGTGCCAGCAGTAAGGACAGAAGCAATCAGCCCCAGCATTTT.

This clone has just one count. This chain links TRBV4-3 with TRBJ2-7; tentative D call: TRBD1 (6 bases). Trimming took off 4 bases at V and 0 bases at J, with 16 bases between the two ends. This CDR3 region has 16 residues. The germline V gene encodes CDR1 LGHNA and CDR2 YSLEER. CDR3 sequence (DNA): TGCGCCAGCAGCCGGGACACCCGAACCCCCTCCTACGAGCAGTACTTC. The encoded protein is CASSRDTRTPSYEQYF.

The chain joins TRBV24-1 to TRBJ2-1, with 11 bases fitting TRBD2. Germline V gives CDR1 KGHDR, CDR2 SFDVKD. J was trimmed by 3 bases and V by 2 bases; bases with no gene match: 2. There are 16 residues in the CDR3. CDR3 sequence (DNA): TGTGCCACCAGTGATTCGGGACTAGCGGACTACAATGAGCAGTTCTTC. Its protein is CATSDSGLADYNEQFF.

V gene TRBV5-1 combines with J gene TRBJ1-4; 9 nucleotides line up with TRBD1. The CDR3 is made up of 13 amino acids. Trimming cost V 4 bases and J 8 bases; bases outside gene matches: 3. The germline gives CDR1 SGHRS, CDR2 YFSETQ. The CDR3 sequence: CASSRGQGEKLFF. In nucleotides, the CDR3 is TGCGCCAGCAGCAGAGGACAGGGGGAAAAACTGTTTTTT. Using reference TRBV5-1 and TRBJ1-4 for the parts outside the CDR3, the full variable domain is KAGVTQTPRYLIKTRGQQVTLSCSPISGHRSVSWYQQTPGQGLQFLFEYFSETQRNKGNFPGRFSGRQFSNSRSEMNVSTLELGDSALYLCASSRGQGEKLFFGSGTQLSVL.

The rearrangement uses TRBV27 and TRBJ2-7; a weak D match, TRBD2 (6 bases). Trimming pared 5 bases from V and 7 bases from J, leaving 15 bases between. The CDR3 runs 13 residues. Germline loops: CDR1 MNHEY, CDR2 SMNVEV (reference sequence). The CDR3 sequence is CASSRVAGREQYF. CDR3 DNA sequence: TGTGCCAGCAGTAGAGTAGCAGGGAGGGAGCAGTACTTC.

V usage is TRBV25-1 and J usage is TRBJ1-1; 8 bases agree with TRBD1. The CDR3 extends over 12 amino acids. Germline V CDR1 and CDR2: MGHDK, SYGVNS. V lost 5 bases, J lost 5 bases, and 1 base stayed unmatched. DNA of the CDR3: TGTGCCAGCAGTCGGACAGGGACTGAAGCTTTCTTT. This encodes CASSRTGTEAFF. The entire variable domain, with the rest obtained from reference TRBV25-1 and TRBJ1-1, is as follows: EADIYQTPRYLVIGTGKKITLECSQTMGHDKMYWYQQDPGMELHLIHYSYGVNSTEKGDLSSESTVSRIRTEHFPLTLESARPSHTSQYLCASSRTGTEAFFGQGTRLTVV.

The rearrangement links TRBV19 to TRBJ1-6; no clear D gene. The germline V and J ends were trimmed by 9 bases and 8 bases, with 14 bases remaining between them. The germline gives CDR1 LNHDA, CDR2 SQIVND (reference sequence). The CDR3 covers 13 residues. The CDR3 DNA reads TGTGCCAGCACCAGAGGTTTTGATTCACCCCTCCACTTT. It yields the protein CASTRGFDSPLHF.

The rearrangement uses TRBV7-6 and TRBJ2-3; 9 nucleotides line up with TRBD2. This CDR3 spans 15 amino acids. Losses at the gene ends were 2 bases for V and 2 bases for J; bases not matched to a gene: 2. The germline CDR1 and CDR2 sequences are SGHVS and FNYEAQ. Here the CDR3 reads CASSLSSGNTDTQYF. The CDR3 coding sequence is TGTGCCAGCAGCTTATCTAGCGGGAACACAGATACGCAGTATTTT.

This clone came up once. The chain employs TRBV6-6 and TRBJ2-3; D may be TRBD2 (7 bases). Trimming stripped 5 bases from V and 6 bases from J, with 27 bases between. CDR1 is MNHNY and CDR2 is SVGAGI in the germline V gene (reference sequence). The CDR3 extends over 18 amino acids. The chain's CDR3 is CASSHGRGGGYPVDTQYF. The DNA of the CDR3 is TGTGCCAGCAGTCACGGAAGGGGAGGGGGGTATCCAGTCGATACGCAGTATTTT.

This chain connects TRBV5-1 to TRBJ1-1; unclear D gene. This CDR3 is 14 amino acids long. Germline V lookup: CDR1 SGHRS, CDR2 YFSETQ. V lost 0 bases and J 0 bases, leaving 6 bases between the germline ends. In DNA, the CDR3 is TGCGCCAGCAGCTTGGCAGGAATGAACACTGAAGCTTTCTTT. This gives the protein CASSLAGMNTEAFF.